This is a list of T cell receptor beta chains from one sample in a study of blood T cells in healthy people across ages. One entry per CDR3 protein, called by TCRdb with MiXCR from the 5' RACE reads. The sample records around 1,500,000 distinct CDR3 sequences, 42% being singletons. Sample: blood. These receptors originate from a woman under 30 in good health. The CDR3 runs from the conserved cysteine through the conserved F or W. The D gene is left open where the match is weak. Not every row has a clone size; where given, it reads once, few, many or a size class.

few,TRBJ2-1,TRBV5-6,NA,CASSPDGRPYNEQFF,TGTGCCAGCAGCCCTGATGGGCGGCCTTACAATGAGCAGTTCTTC
few,TRBJ1-2,TRBV24-1,NA,CATSESGKRGHGYTF,TGTGCCACCAGTGAGTCAGGGAAACGGGGCCATGGCTACACCTTC
few,TRBJ2-7,TRBV2,TRBD1,CASSESLGQGYEQYF,TGTGCCAGCAGTGAATCTCTCGGACAGGGGTACGAGCAGTACTTC
NA,TRBJ2-7,TRBV11-2,NA,CASSYPKLAISYNEQYF,TGTGCCAGCAGCTACCCCAAACTAGCCATCTCCTACAATGAGCAGTACTTC
many,TRBJ2-1,TRBV2,NA,CASSSAGNEQFF,TGTGCCAGCAGCTCCGCAGGCAATGAGCAGTTCTTC
NA,TRBJ1-1,TRBV12-3/TRBV12-4,TRBD1,CASRSNRGEAFF,TGTGCCAGCAGGTCGAACAGGGGTGAAGCTTTCTTT
few,TRBJ2-7,TRBV5-1,NA,CASSLGGGSSYNEQYF,TGTGCCAGCAGCTTAGGAGGCGGTAGCTCCTACAATGAGCAGTACTTC
few,TRBJ1-4,TRBV6-1,NA,CASSPEWQINEKLFF,TGTGCCAGCAGCCCAGAGTGGCAGATTAATGAAAAACTGTTTTTT
NA,TRBJ2-7,TRBV5-4,NA,CASSLEAAGWDYEQYF,TGTGCCAGCAGCTTGGAAGCGGCAGGGTGGGACTACGAGCAGTACTTC
NA,TRBJ2-5,TRBV18,TRBD1,CASSPQYGQGEEETQYF,TGTGCCAGCTCACCTCAATACGGACAGGGGGAGGAAGAGACCCAGTACTTC
NA,TRBJ2-1,TRBV28,TRBD1,CASTDSGTGVRNEQFF,TGTGCCAGCACCGATTCCGGGACAGGGGTCAGGAATGAGCAGTTCTTC
NA,TRBJ2-1,TRBV6-1,TRBD2,CATCYGGGSYNEQFF,TGTGCCACTTGTTACGGGGGGGGCTCCTACAATGAGCAGTTCTTC
few,TRBJ2-5,TRBV11-1,NA,CASSLGAITPPYNEQYF,TGTGCCAGCAGCTTAGGGGCCATTACGCCACCCTACAATGAGCAGTACTTC
NA,TRBJ2-3,TRBV12-3/TRBV12-4,NA,CASSLTWSVSTDTQYF,TGTGCCAGCAGCCTAACTTGGTCGGTTAGCACAGATACGCAGTATTTT
NA,TRBJ2-7,TRBV27,NA,CASSLSDTYEQYF,TGTGCCAGCAGTTTATCGGACACCTACGAGCAGTACTTC
NA,TRBJ2-1,TRBV5-1,TRBD2,CASRAGGAHNEQFF,TGCGCCAGCCGGGCGGGAGGGGCGCACAATGAGCAGTTCTTC
NA,TRBJ2-7,TRBV2,NA,CASSSRVYGYEQYF,TGTGCCAGCAGTAGCAGGGTATACGGCTACGAGCAGTACTTC
NA,TRBJ1-2,TRBV7-2,NA,CASSLGRGGYTF,TGTGCCAGCAGCTTGGGACGGGGTGGCTACACCTTC
NA,TRBJ1-5,TRBV10-3,NA,CAIKVVEMGSNQPQHF,TGTGCCATCAAGGTCGTCGAGATGGGGAGCAATCAGCCCCAGCATTTT
NA,TRBJ1-2,TRBV2,NA,CARATDQGYGYTF,TGTGCCAGAGCGACGGACCAGGGGTATGGCTACACCTTC
few,TRBJ2-5,TRBV4-1,NA,CASSQVGSQPGAGRETQYF,TGCGCCAGCAGCCAAGTTGGGAGTCAGCCGGGAGCAGGGCGGGAGACCCAGTACTTC
NA,TRBJ2-2,TRBV6-1,TRBD1,CASIQGPSGELFF,TGTGCCAGCATACAGGGGCCGAGCGGGGAGCTGTTTTTT
NA,TRBJ1-1,TRBV3-1,TRBD1,CASSHSLGQGAAFF,TGTGCCAGCAGCCACTCCCTGGGACAGGGCGCCGCTTTCTTT
few,TRBJ1-1,TRBV15,NA,CATSVGPSDTEAFF,TGTGCCACCAGCGTTGGGCCCTCGGACACTGAAGCTTTCTTT
NA,TRBJ2-7,TRBV27,TRBD2,CASTAEAAGGPYEQYF,TGTGCCAGCACCGCCGAGGCGGCGGGAGGTCCCTACGAGCAGTACTTC
NA,TRBJ1-1,TRBV7-2,NA,CASSLEAKRLNTEAFF,TGTGCCAGCAGCTTAGAGGCAAAACGGCTGAACACTGAAGCTTTCTTT
NA,TRBJ1-2,TRBV6-5,NA,CASSGSDSYYGYTF,TGTGCCAGCAGTGGGTCCGACAGCTACTATGGCTACACCTTC
NA,TRBJ2-5,TRBV20-1,NA,CSARVGGRSVETQYF,TGCAGTGCTAGAGTGGGGGGCCGCTCCGTGGAGACCCAGTACTTC
few,TRBJ2-1,TRBV7-9,NA,CASSHGTDNEQFF,TGTGCCAGCAGCCACGGGACGGACAATGAGCAGTTCTTC
NA,TRBJ2-3,TRBV10-3,TRBD2,CAIRTTGTITDTQYF,TGTGCCATCAGGACTACCGGGACTATCACAGATACGCAGTATTTT
few,TRBJ2-7,TRBV4-1,NA,CASSQELTVRTEQYF,TGCGCCAGCAGCCAAGAGCTCACGGTCCGAACCGAGCAGTACTTC
NA,TRBJ2-1,TRBV20-1,NA,CGASIQGNEQFF,TGCGGTGCTAGTATACAGGGCAATGAGCAGTTCTTC
NA,TRBJ1-2,TRBV5-1,NA,CASSLPGWGYTF,TGCGCCAGCAGCTTGCCGGGATGGGGCTACACCTTC
few,TRBJ2-3,TRBV20-1,TRBD2,CSALRASGLQDTQYF,TGCAGTGCTCTGAGGGCTAGCGGGCTCCAAGATACGCAGTATTTT
NA,TRBJ2-3,TRBV7-2,NA,CASSLVGGLGADAQYF,TGTGCCAGCAGCTTAGTGGGCGGATTAGGGGCAGATGCGCAGTATTTT
NA,TRBJ1-6,TRBV28,NA,CASSLVENNSPLHF,TGTGCCAGCAGTTTAGTGGAGAATAATTCACCCCTCCACTTT
few,TRBJ1-1,TRBV10-3,NA,CAISESNINWGTEAFF,TGTGCCATCAGTGAGTCGAATATTAATTGGGGCACTGAAGCTTTCTTT
NA,TRBJ2-3,TRBV11-1,TRBD2,CASSLSPSGDTDTQYF,TGTGCCAGCAGCTTATCCCCTAGCGGGGACACAGATACGCAGTATTTT
NA,TRBJ2-5,TRBV5-6,NA,CASSLIGRDQETQYF,TGTGCCAGCAGCTTGATCGGCCGGGACCAAGAGACCCAGTACTTC
many,TRBJ2-7,TRBV9,NA,CASSVGGDYEQYF,TGTGCCAGCAGCGTAGGGGGAGACTACGAGCAGTACTTC
NA,TRBJ1-5,TRBV5-5,TRBD1,CASSFRTGATNQPQHF,TGTGCCAGCAGCTTTCGGACAGGGGCGACCAATCAGCCCCAGCATTTT
NA,TRBJ1-2,TRBV5-1,TRBD1,CASSTGTGADGYTF,TGCGCCAGCAGCACGGGGACAGGGGCGGATGGCTACACCTTC
few,TRBJ2-3,TRBV6-5,NA,CASSASTTDTQYF,TGTGCCAGCAGTGCTTCGACCACAGATACGCAGTATTTT
NA,TRBJ1-6,TRBV3-1,NA,CASSQDNGDSPLHF,TGTGCCAGCAGCCAAGATAACGGGGATTCACCCCTCCACTTT
NA,TRBJ2-3,TRBV12-3/TRBV12-4,TRBD1,CASRSTDRGWSDTQYF,TGTGCCAGCAGATCTACGGACAGGGGGTGGTCAGATACGCAGTATTTT
NA,TRBJ1-5,TRBV27,NA,CASRRMTNPGQVDQPQHF,TGTGCCAGCAGACGAATGACTAACCCGGGACAAGTAGATCAGCCCCAGCATTTT
many,TRBJ2-1,TRBV5-1,TRBD1,CASSSGTGPYNEQFF,TGCGCCAGCAGCTCCGGGACAGGGCCCTACAATGAGCAGTTCTTC
NA,TRBJ2-4,TRBV11-2,NA,CTSSLGGIEQYF,TGTACCAGCAGCTTAGGGGGGATTGAGCAGTACTTC
NA,TRBJ2-7,TRBV3-1,NA,CASSQVASLTYEQYF,TGTGCCAGCAGCCAAGTCGCCAGCTTAACCTACGAGCAGTACTTC
NA,TRBJ1-4,TRBV12-3/TRBV12-4,NA,CASSSGRARSGLRGGTNEKLFF,TGTGCCAGCAGCTCAGGGAGGGCTCGTTCGGGGTTGCGGGGTGGAACTAATGAAAAACTGTTTTTT
NA,TRBJ2-5,TRBV4-1,TRBD2,CASRLSGRAGAETQYF,TGCGCCAGCAGGTTGAGCGGGAGGGCAGGCGCAGAGACCCAGTACTTC
NA,TRBJ1-5,TRBV4-1,TRBD1,CASSQTGAPLNQPQHF,TGCGCCAGCAGCCAAACAGGGGCCCCGCTAAATCAGCCCCAGCATTTT
NA,TRBJ2-1,TRBV25-1,TRBD2,CASSDRTSVNQETQFF,TGTGCCAGCAGTGACCGGACTAGCGTAAACCAAGAGACCCAGTTCTTC
NA,TRBJ1-1,TRBV30,NA,CAWSPGTGDTEAFF,TGTGCCTGGAGCCCCGGCACGGGGGACACTGAAGCTTTCTTT